The TCR beta chain described here comes from a study of cytomegalovirus exposure and HLA in healthy donors (dated by TCRdb to 2016 to 2017). A note on the overall study: According to an earlier analysis of 450 to 650 of the donors, roughly 180 million T cells yielded 117 million unique TCR beta sequences and 276 Gb of sequence data. The study aimed to test whether cataloging public T cell receptors could reveal signatures of past pathogen exposure. The study profiled the T cell repertoires of some 610 subjects by immunosequencing and related them to cytomegalovirus serostatus. Roughly 300 gigabases of sequencing data and around 80 million unique TCR sequences made up an early release that covered several hundred HLA-typed donors. Donor age, sex, ethnicity and CMV serostatus were collected together with the repertoire data. A later analysis re-analyzed previously published TCR beta repertoires from approximately 670 donors and added high-resolution HLA genotyping to study TCR occurrence patterns. Across some 400 genotyped donors of the cohort, an average of about 220,000 unique TCR beta nucleotide sequences per donor were sequenced, and roughly 18% of those sequences were non-productive. Five DR-DQ haplotypes were handled as single units for association and clustering because linkage in the cohort was strong. To predict cytomegalovirus infection status, the study combined high-throughput TCR immunosequencing, statistical association of individual TCRs with disease status, and machine learning. The later analysis used no new phenotypic data to find candidate immune exposures, relying instead on TCR beta sequences and their occurrence across donors. Every repertoire in the discovery cohort had been generated on one and the same sequencing platform. A later genetic analysis took genome-wide SNP genotypes for about three fifths of the 666 donors and used that subset as a discovery cohort. Both class I and class II loci were covered by HLA typing, at four-digit resolution. An earlier analysis of some 500 of the donors used high-throughput TCR beta sequencing to judge whether each TCR beta V gene segment behaved as functional or pseudogenic. The genetic ancestry cluster associated with self-reported Caucasian donors included 70% to 85% of the 300 to 450 genotyped donors. The number of typed donors differed by locus: about 620-640 for A, B, C, DRB1 and DQB1; approximately 520 for DQA1; 606 for DPA1; and some 450 for DPB1. In addition to the first cohort of roughly 700 subjects, a separate validation cohort of about 120 different subjects was used.

This clone was seen just once. What antigen it recognizes has not been identified. Base qualities were left out, and no much larger clone turns up one base away. The cohort was made up of under 800 healthy bone marrow donors. All cohort members were sampled while nominally healthy, although unrecorded immune exposures were likely present. The donor tested CMV seropositive and was one of the 289 seropositive cohort members. Each donor provided a peripheral blood sample, and peripheral blood mononuclear cells were used for TCR beta sequencing. The Qiagen DNeasy Blood Extraction Kit was used to extract genomic DNA from the blood cell samples. Overall results and qualifications from the work: Because counts were too low, roughly 17 rarely observed V segments, including chromosome 9 orphons, were left out of the earlier analysis of about 620 of the donors. Presence/absence analyses assumed roughly uniform sequencing depth across donors, an assumption that may not hold. A further reported finding was that TCR beta sequences accurately predicted the HLA-A and HLA-B alleles for most subjects in the first cohort. A few of the identified cytomegalovirus-associated TCR beta chains were confirmed in vitro to be specific for cytomegalovirus antigens. In a later analysis, HLA-associated TCR beta chains showed more clonal expansion and lower generation probabilities than non-associated chains that were equally common. Compared with the 666-donor mean, donors in an Asian-associated ancestry cluster had fewer N-insertions in productive TCRs, according to a later genetic analysis. In an earlier analysis of roughly 560 of the donors, most TCR beta V segments were observed in productive rearrangements about 87% or about 30% of the time, broadly matching IMGT annotations. The cohort was sequenced for TCR beta chains only, and without alpha or paired-chain data the features that could be detected were limited. According to a later analysis, TCR association rates differed among HLA loci, with DRB1 alleles showing the most associated TCRs and HLA-C alleles showing the fewest. Because the 87-base-pair reads could not distinguish some IMGT-functional V segments, including TRBV6-2 and TRBV6-3, those segments were excluded. A group of highly shared sequence variants was considered likely to be a technical artifact of the sequencing pipeline. Across donors, most TCR sequences were observed very rarely, whereas some public TCRs were present in many individuals. The classifier was reported to diagnose cytomegalovirus status with high specificity and sensitivity in both the original and validation cohorts. Correlated functional status among segregating V segments might be attributable to linkage disequilibrium, but an unknown experimental factor could not be ruled out. Because HLA typing was missing for some donors at each locus, association tests included only the typed subset. In a later analysis, most CMV-associated TCR beta chains were found to appear HLA-restricted, with HLA associations seemingly driven largely by CMV exposure. The authors suggested that the approach could potentially be extended to other disease states and immunological phenotypes. In a later genetic analysis, a missense DCLRE1C variant was associated with V-gene and J-gene trimming of TCR beta chains, and the association was replicated in an independent cohort. Assigning TCR associations to individual alleles was difficult when HLA alleles, especially DR and DQ, strongly co-occurred. At a false discovery rate of 0.05, a later analysis linked 16,000 or so TCR beta sequences to specific HLA alleles. CMV serostatus was the only immune exposure information available for the cohort. Several of the top co-occurrence clusters appeared to be linked to parvovirus B19, influenza, CMV and Epstein-Barr virus, according to a later analysis. The study listed over 150 TCR beta chains as associated with cytomegalovirus.

Libraries were made using the immunoSEQ multiplex PCR assay. A mixture of 60 forward primers for TCR Vbeta segments and 13 reverse primers for TCR Jbeta segments was used in the multiplex PCR. The CDR3 region of rearranged TCR beta genes was amplified from genomic DNA with a multiplex PCR assay. On the Illumina HiSeq System, the amplified TCR beta libraries were sequenced as 87-base-pair reads. As for the original processing: A later analysis tallied roughly 76 million unique TCR beta chains across the 666 repertoires, and some 12 million of those chains were shared by two or more donors. To remove PCR and sequencing errors, raw reads were error-corrected and collapsed into unique sequences using a nearest-neighbor algorithm that merged closely related sequences. Alignment of CDR3 sequences to IMGT reference sequences was used to assign V, D and J gene segments. For a sequence to be retained, a match of at least six nucleotides was required to both a V gene segment and a J gene segment. Rearrangements were classified as productive when the CDR3 lacked stop codons and remained in frame with V and J, and all other rearrangements were classified as non-productive. Following IMGT convention, CDR3 was defined as the stretch from the second conserved V-encoded cysteine up to the conserved J-encoded phenylalanine. The earlier analysis of 587 of the donors excluded any sequence lacking an unambiguous match to a single V gene segment. An earlier analysis of a few hundred of the donors classified V segments as functional when productive rearrangements were above 56.7% and as segregating when the standard deviation between donors was above 5%. A statistical classification framework was developed to diagnose cytomegalovirus status using the catalog of TCR beta chain sequences. V and J gene assignment, in a later analysis, came from comparing TCR nucleotide sequences with IMGT/GENE-DB human TR gene sequences. In a later analysis, CDR3 sequences and most-parsimonious VDJ recombination scenarios were assigned using the TCRdist pipeline. In a later analysis, every TCR beta chain was defined by the combination of its CDR3 amino acid sequence and its V-gene family, and reads without a unique V-gene family were dropped. As a way to deal with suspected cross-contamination and a sequencing artifact, a later analysis dropped 500 to 700 nucleotide sequences that were highly shared and had low generation probability. In a later analysis, a clonal expansion index for each public chain was calculated from normalized within-repertoire ranks of inferred template counts. In a later analysis, generation probabilities were computed with a VDJ recombination model fitted to out-of-frame rearrangements, and the resulting probabilities were checked against IGoR. In a later analysis, TCR-TCR, TCR-HLA and TCR-CMV co-occurrence was scored with hypergeometric tests, and a repertoire-size bias correction was applied to TCR pairs. To estimate false discovery rates, a later analysis permuted the HLA or CMV assignments 20 times. In a later analysis, co-occurring TCRs were grouped using DBSCAN, with TCRdist sequence similarity added in when clustering inside HLA-allele-positive subsets. Repertoires with fewer than 30,000 or more than 120,000 public chains, plus five repertoires with anomalous nucleotide sharing, were excluded from co-occurrence clustering. TCRdb took over this immuneACCESS table, retaining in-frame rearrangements with V and J assigned. Such tables are incomplete; in checked studies, under half of the missing clones stem from an unresolved V gene, and the remainder is unexplained. That table is the source of V, J and clone size, and D and trimming were worked out from the DNA. The sample table contains approximately 130,000 clones; only one count was recorded for 75% to 85% of them. Under 2% of the sample lies in the top ten.

Trimming at the junction amounts to 2 bases on V and 2 bases on J, and the germline ends lie 10 bases apart. From cysteine to phenylalanine, the CDR3 is 16 amino acids long. The kept DNA is CDR3 alone, 48 bases in frame from the first base. From a lookup of the germline V gene (reference sequence), CDR1 and CDR2 are MNHEY and SMNVEV. Sequencing was performed on PBMCs. This TCR derives from a female donor in good health and CMV-seropositive. Recombination connected TRBV27 to TRBJ1-6; a weak D assignment points to TRBD1 (6 bases agree). This receptor carries the CDR3 CASSLAGVPYNSPLHF. The nucleotide sequence is given as TGTGCCAGCAGTTTAGCAGGGGTCCCCTATAATTCACCCCTCCACTTT.